Shown below are 3 T cell receptor beta chains from a single sample sequenced in a study of shared clonotypes between healthy human individuals. Assay: immunoSEQ multiplex PCR; the TCRdb copy retains only in-frame clones and omits some. The sample includes about a million clones, 60% to 80% of them seen just once. Sequencing was carried out using memory CD4+ T cells from PBMCs. Subset reported: CD45RA-negative fraction. These receptors originate from a man aged 18 to 30 in good health. Some clones in this sample may be carry-over from other donors' samples.

This clone was seen many times. The rearrangement uses TRBV7-3 and TRBJ1-1; the D is unclear. V gave up 5 bases and J gave up 2 bases, with 9 bases separating them. From germline, CDR1 is SGHTA and CDR2 FQGTGA. The CDR3 totals 13 residues. As DNA, the CDR3 is TGTGCCAGCAGCCCCCGTTTAAACACTGAAGCTTTCTTT. This gives the protein CASSPRLNTEAFF.

The rearrangement links TRBV2 to TRBJ2-3, with 7 bases that match TRBD2. This CDR3 is built from 13 residues. The germline V gene encodes CDR1 SNHLY and CDR2 FYNNEI. The ends lost 5 bases at V and 5 bases at J; junction bases unmatched: 4. CDR3 nucleotide sequence: TGTGCCAGCAGTTTGGTAGCGGGAGATACGCAGTATTTT. Translated, it gives CASSLVAGDTQYF.

The rearrangement joins TRBV28 to TRBJ1-2; D is uncertain. This CDR3 is 13 amino acids long. Germline V gene data show CDR1 as MDHEN and CDR2 as SYDVKM. V was pared by 6 bases and J by 4 bases, with 12 bases between. CDR3 DNA sequence: TGTGCCAGCAGCTACCCAGGAGTCTATGGCTACACCTTC. Translated, it gives CASSYPGVYGYTF.